This T cell receptor beta chain was profiled in a study of blood T cells in healthy people across ages. This clonotype was found a few times. Then a second PCR, running roughly 7 to 11 cycles, was carried out with a sample-barcoded 5' primer and a J-beta primer mix. MiXCR was run by TCRdb on the 5' RACE reads, yielding one entry per CDR3 protein. The sample yields 780,000 or so distinct CDR3 sequences, roughly 50% seen once. The sample taken for sequencing was blood. The sequence was obtained from a man aged 35 to 55 in good health.

The CDR3 nucleotides read TGTGCCAGCAGTCCCCGGCTGCGGAACTATGGCTACACCTTC. This sequence encodes CASSPRLRNYGYTF. The chain links TRBV28 to TRBJ1-2; D uncertain. CDR1 is MDHEN, CDR2 SYDVKM, per germline. The CDR3 length is 14 residues. V lost 5 bases and J lost 2, with 12 bases in between.